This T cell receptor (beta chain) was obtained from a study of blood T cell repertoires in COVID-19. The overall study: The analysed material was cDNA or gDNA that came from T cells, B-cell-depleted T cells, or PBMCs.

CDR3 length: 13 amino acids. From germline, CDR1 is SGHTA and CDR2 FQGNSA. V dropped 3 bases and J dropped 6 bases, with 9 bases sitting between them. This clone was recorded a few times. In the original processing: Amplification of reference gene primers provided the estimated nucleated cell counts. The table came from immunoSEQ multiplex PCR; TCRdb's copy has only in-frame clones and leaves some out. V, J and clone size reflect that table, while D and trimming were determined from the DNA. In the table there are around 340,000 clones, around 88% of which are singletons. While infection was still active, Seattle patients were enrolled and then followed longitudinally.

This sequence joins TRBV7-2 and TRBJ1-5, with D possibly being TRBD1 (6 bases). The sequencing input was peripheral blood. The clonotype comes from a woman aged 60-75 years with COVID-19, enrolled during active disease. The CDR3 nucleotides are TGTGCCAGCAGCTTCACCAGGGGTCAGCCCCAGCATTTT. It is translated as CASSFTRGQPQHF.